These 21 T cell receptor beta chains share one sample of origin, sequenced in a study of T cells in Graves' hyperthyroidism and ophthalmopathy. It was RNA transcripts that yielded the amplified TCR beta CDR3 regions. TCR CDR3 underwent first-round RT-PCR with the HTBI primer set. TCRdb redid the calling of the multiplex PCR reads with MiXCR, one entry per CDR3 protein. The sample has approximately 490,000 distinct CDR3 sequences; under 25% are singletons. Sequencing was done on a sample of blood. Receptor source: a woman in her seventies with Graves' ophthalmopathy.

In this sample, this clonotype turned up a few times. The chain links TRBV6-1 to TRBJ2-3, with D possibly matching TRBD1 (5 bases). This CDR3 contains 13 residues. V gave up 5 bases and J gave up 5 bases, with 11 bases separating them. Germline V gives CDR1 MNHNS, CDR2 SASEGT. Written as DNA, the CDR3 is TGTGCCAGCAGTACCAGGGTTCAAGATACGCAGTATTTT. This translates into CASSTRVQDTQYF.

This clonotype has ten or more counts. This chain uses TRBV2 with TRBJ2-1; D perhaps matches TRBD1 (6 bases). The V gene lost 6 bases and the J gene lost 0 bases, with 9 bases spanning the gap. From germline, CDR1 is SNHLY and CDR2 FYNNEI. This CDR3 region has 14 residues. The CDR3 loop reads CASRQGSSYNEQFF. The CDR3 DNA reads TGTGCCAGCAGACAGGGCAGCTCCTACAATGAGCAGTTCTTC.

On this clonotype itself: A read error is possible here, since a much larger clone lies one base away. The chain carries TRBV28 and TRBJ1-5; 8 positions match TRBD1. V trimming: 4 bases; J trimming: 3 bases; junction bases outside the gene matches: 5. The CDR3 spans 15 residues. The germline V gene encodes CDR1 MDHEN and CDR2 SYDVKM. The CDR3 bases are TGTGCCAGCAGTTCAATGACAGGGGACAATCAGCCCCAGCATTTT. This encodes CASSSMTGDNQPQHF.

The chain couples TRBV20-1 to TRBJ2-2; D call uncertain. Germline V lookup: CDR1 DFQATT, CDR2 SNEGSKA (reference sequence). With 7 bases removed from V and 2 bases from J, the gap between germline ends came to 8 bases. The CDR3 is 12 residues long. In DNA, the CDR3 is TGCAGTGTTAGCAGAAACACCGGGGAGCTGTTTTTT. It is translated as CSVSRNTGELFF.

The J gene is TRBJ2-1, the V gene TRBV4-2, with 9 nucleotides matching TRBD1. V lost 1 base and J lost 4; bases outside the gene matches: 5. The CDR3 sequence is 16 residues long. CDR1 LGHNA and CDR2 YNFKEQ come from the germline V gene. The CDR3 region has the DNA TGTGCCAGCAGCCAAGCCCGGGACAGGGATTACAATGAGCAGTTCTTC. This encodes CASSQARDRDYNEQFF.

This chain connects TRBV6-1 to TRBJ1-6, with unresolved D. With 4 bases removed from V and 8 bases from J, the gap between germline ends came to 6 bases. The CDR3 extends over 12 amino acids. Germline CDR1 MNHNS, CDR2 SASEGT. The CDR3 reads CASSGMDSPLHF. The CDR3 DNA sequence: TGTGCCAGCAGTGGGATGGATTCACCCCTCCACTTT.

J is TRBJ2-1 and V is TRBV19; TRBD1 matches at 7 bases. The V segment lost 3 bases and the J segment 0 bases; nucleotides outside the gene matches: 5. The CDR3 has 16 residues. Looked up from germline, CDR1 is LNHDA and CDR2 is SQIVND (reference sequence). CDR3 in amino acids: CASSMSGGLSYNEQFF. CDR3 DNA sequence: TGTGCCAGTAGTATGTCAGGGGGTCTCTCCTACAATGAGCAGTTCTTC.

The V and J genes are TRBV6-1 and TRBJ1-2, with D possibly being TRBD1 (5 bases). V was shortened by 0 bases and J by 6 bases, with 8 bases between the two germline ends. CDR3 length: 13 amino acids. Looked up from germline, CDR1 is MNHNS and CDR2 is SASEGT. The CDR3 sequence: CASSEAGTDGYTF. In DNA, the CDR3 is TGTGCCAGCAGTGAAGCTGGGACGGATGGCTACACCTTC.

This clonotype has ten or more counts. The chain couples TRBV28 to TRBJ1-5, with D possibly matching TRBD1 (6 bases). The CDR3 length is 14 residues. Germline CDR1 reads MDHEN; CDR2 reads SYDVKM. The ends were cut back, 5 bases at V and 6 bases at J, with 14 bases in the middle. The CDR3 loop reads CASSLPTGSQPQHF. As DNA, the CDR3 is TGTGCCAGCAGTCTCCCGACAGGATCTCAGCCCCAGCATTTT.

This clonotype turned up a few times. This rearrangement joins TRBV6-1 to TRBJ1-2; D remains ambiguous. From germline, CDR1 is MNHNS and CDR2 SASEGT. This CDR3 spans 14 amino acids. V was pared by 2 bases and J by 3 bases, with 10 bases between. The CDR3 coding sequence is TGTGCCAGCAGTGAAAATACAGCCCACTATGGCTACACCTTC. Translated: CASSENTAHYGYTF.

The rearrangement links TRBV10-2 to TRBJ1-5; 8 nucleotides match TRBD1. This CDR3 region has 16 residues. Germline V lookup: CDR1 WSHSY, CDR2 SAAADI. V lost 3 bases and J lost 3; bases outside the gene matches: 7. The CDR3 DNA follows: TGCGCCAGCAGTGACTCCGGGACAGGATACAATCAGCCCCAGCATTTT. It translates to CASSDSGTGYNQPQHF.

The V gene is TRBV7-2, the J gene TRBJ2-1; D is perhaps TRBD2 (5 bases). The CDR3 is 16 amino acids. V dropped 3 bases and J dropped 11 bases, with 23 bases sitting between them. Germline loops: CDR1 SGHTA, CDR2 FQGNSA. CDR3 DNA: TGTGCCAGCAGCTTCCTCTCCCCGATAGGGAGAGGAAAGCAGTTCTTC. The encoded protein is CASSFLSPIGRGKQFF.

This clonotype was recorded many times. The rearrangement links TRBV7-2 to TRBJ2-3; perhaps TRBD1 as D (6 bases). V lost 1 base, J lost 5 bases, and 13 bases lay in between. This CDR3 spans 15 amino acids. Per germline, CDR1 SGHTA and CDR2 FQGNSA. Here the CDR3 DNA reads TGTGCCAGCAGCTTAGGCGGTCTAGGGGGAGATACGCAGTATTTT. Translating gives CASSLGGLGGDTQYF.

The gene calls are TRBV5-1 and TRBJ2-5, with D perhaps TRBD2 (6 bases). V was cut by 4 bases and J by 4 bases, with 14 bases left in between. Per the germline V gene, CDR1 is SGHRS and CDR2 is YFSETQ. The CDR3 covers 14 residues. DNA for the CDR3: TGCGCCAGCAGCCCACGTCAGGGAGGAGAGACCCAGTACTTC. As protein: CASSPRQGGETQYF.

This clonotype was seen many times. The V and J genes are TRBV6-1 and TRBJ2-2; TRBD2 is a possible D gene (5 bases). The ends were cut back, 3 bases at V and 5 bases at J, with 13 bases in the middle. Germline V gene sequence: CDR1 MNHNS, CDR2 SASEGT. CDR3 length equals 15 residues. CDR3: CASSDADWRTGELFF. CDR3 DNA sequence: TGTGCCAGCAGTGATGCGGACTGGAGGACCGGGGAGCTGTTTTTT.

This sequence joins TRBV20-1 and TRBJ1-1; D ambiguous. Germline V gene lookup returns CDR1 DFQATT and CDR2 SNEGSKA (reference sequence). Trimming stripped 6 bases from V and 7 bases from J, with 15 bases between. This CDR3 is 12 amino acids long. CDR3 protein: CSAAAGGIEAFF. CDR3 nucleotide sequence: TGCAGTGCCGCCGCCGGTGGCATTGAAGCTTTCTTT.

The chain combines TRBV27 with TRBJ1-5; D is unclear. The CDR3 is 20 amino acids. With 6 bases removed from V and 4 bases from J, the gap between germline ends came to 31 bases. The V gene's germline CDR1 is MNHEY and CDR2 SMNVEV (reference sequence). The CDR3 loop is CASRETHRPARTSSNQPQHF. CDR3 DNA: TGTGCCAGCAGAGAGACACACCGGCCCGCCCGAACGTCTTCGAATCAGCCCCAGCATTTT.

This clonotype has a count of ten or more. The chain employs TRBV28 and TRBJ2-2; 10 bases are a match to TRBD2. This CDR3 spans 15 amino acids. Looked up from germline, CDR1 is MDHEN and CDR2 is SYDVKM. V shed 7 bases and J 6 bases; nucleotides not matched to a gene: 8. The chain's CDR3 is CASTMALAGAGELFF. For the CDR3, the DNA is TGTGCCAGCACGATGGCGCTAGCGGGAGCCGGGGAGCTGTTTTTT.

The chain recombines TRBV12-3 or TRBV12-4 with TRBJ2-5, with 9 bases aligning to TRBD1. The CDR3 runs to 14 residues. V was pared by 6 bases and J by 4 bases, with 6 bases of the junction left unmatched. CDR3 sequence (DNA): TGTGCCAGCAGCCACCGGACAGGGGTAGAGACCCAGTACTTC. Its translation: CASSHRTGVETQYF.

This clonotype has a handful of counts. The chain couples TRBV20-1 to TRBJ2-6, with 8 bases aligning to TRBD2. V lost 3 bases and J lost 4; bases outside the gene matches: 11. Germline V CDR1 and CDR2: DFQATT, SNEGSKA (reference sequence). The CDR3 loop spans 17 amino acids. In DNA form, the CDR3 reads TGCAGTGCTAGTGTCCCCCGCGGGGGGCTGGGGGCCAACGTCCTGACTTTC. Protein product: CSASVPRGGLGANVLTF.

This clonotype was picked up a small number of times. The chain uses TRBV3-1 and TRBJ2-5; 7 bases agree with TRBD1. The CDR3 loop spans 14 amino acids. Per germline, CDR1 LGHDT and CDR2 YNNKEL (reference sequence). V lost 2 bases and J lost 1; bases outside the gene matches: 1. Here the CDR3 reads CASSQRQGQETQYF. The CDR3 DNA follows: TGTGCCAGCAGCCAACGACAGGGCCAAGAGACCCAGTACTTC.